The 25 T cell receptor beta chains below were found in one sample sequenced in a study of blood T cell repertoires in COVID-19. Clones were read by immunoSEQ multiplex PCR, and TCRdb kept only the in-frame ones, dropping some. Of tens of thousands of clones in the sample, over 80% were seen once. Sequenced sample: peripheral blood. These receptors were collected from a man between 45 and 60 years old with active COVID-19.

The rearrangement uses TRBV28 and TRBJ2-7, with 12 bases matching TRBD1. The CDR3 is 15 amino acids. Trimming cost V 4 bases and J 7 bases; bases outside gene matches: 8. Per the germline V gene, CDR1 is MDHEN and CDR2 is SYDVKM. CDR3 nucleotide sequence: TGTGCCAGCAGTTCGCCGGGACAGGGGGCGCGAGAGCAGTACTTC. It encodes CASSSPGQGAREQYF.

This chain joins TRBV6-5 and TRBJ1-2; D gene unclear. The germline V gene encodes CDR1 MNHEY and CDR2 SVGAGI. This CDR3 spans 12 amino acids. The V gene lost 8 bases and the J gene lost 0 bases, with 7 bases spanning the gap. CDR3 in amino acids: CASVSANYGYTF. DNA of the CDR3: TGTGCCAGCGTGTCCGCTAACTATGGCTACACCTTC.

V gene TRBV9 combines with J gene TRBJ2-5; 10 bases are a match to TRBD2. Germline CDR1 is SGDLS and CDR2 is YYNGEE. The trim removed 5 bases at V and 6 bases at J, leaving 10 bases unmatched. CDR3 length: 15 residues. For the CDR3, the DNA is TGTGCCAGCAGTGAAGCGGGAGGGCCTTTCAAGACCCAGTACTTC. Amino acid sequence: CASSEAGGPFKTQYF.

The V call is TRBV9, the J call TRBJ2-5; TRBD2 agrees at 8 bases. The CDR3 contains 14 residues. Germline V gene lookup returns CDR1 SGDLS and CDR2 YYNGEE. V shed 4 bases and J 3 bases; nucleotides not matched to a gene: 5. This chain's CDR3 is CASSPGGQKETQYF. DNA for the CDR3: TGTGCCAGCAGCCCGGGAGGGCAAAAAGAGACCCAGTACTTC.

The chain links TRBV6-5 to TRBJ2-2; TRBD1 matches at 8 bases. The CDR3 is made up of 14 amino acids. The ends lost 6 bases at V and 6 bases at J; junction bases unmatched: 6. The germline CDR1 and CDR2 sequences are MNHEY and SVGAGI. CDR3 in amino acids: CASRDRDGAGELFF. Here the CDR3 DNA reads TGTGCCAGCAGGGACAGGGATGGTGCCGGGGAGCTGTTTTTT.

This sequence joins TRBV7-2 and TRBJ2-2; TRBD1 aligns across 11 bases. After removal of 5 bases from V and 5 bases from J, the junction contained 7 bases not matched to a gene. The CDR3 totals 16 residues. CDR1 is SGHTA and CDR2 is FQGNSA in the germline V gene. For the CDR3, the DNA is TGTGCCAGCAGCCTGAGGACAGGGGGCACAACCGGGGAGCTGTTTTTT. It encodes CASSLRTGGTTGELFF.

This rearrangement joins TRBV28 to TRBJ2-7, with D possibly TRBD2 on 5 matching bases. This CDR3 is built from 12 residues. V dropped 11 bases and J dropped 0 bases, with 11 bases sitting between them. Germline lookup yields CDR1 MDHEN and CDR2 SYDVKM. In DNA, the CDR3 is TGTGCCTCCCAGAGGGACTCCTACGAGCAGTACTTC. Its translation: CASQRDSYEQYF. Drawing the rest from reference TRBV28 and TRBJ2-7, the complete variable domain is DVKVTQSSRYLVKRTGEKVFLECVQDMDHENMFWYRQDPGLGLRLIYFSYDVKMKEKGDIPEGYSVSREKKERFSLILESASTNQTSMYLCASQRDSYEQYFGPGTRLTVT.

This chain connects TRBV6-1 to TRBJ1-6, with 11 bases identical to TRBD1. The germline V gene has CDR1 MNHNS and CDR2 SASEGT. Unmatched junction bases numbered 2, after V lost 4 bases and J lost 0 bases. The CDR3 spans 17 residues. CDR3 residues: CASSGTGGASYNSPLHF. In DNA, the CDR3 is TGTGCCAGCAGTGGGACAGGGGGCGCCTCCTATAATTCACCCCTCCACTTT.

The chain employs TRBV6-2 or TRBV6-3 and TRBJ2-1; TRBD1 aligns across 8 bases. V was pared by 2 bases and J by 12 bases, with 15 bases of the junction left unmatched. Germline values: CDR1 MNHEY, CDR2 SVGEGT. The CDR3 is 16 amino acids. CDR3 DNA: TGTGCCAGCAGTTACACAGGGGGTGCGCAGGGTTACGGGCAGTTCTTC. Its translation is CASSYTGGAQGYGQFF.

This clone was picked up one time. CDR3 residues: CASSPDRARGYTF. In DNA form, the CDR3 reads TGTGCCAGCAGCCCTGACAGGGCGAGAGGCTACACCTTC. The J gene is TRBJ1-2, the V gene TRBV28; 7 bases fit TRBD1. The CDR3 totals 13 residues. Unmatched junction bases numbered 9, after V lost 6 bases and J lost 8 bases. In germline, CDR1 is MDHEN, CDR2 SYDVKM.

The genes are TRBV29-1 and TRBJ1-2; D unresolved. Looked up from germline, CDR1 is SQVTM and CDR2 is ANQGSEA. The CDR3 is 13 amino acids. Between the trimmed V and J ends, which lost 0 bases and 3 bases, there was a span of 8 bases. As DNA, the CDR3 is TGCAGCGTTGAAGACCCCATTCACTATGGCTACACCTTC. Protein: CSVEDPIHYGYTF.

The rearrangement uses TRBV6-5 and TRBJ1-3, with 9 bases fitting TRBD1. The CDR3 totals 15 residues. CDR1 and CDR2 from the germline V gene are MNHEY and SVGAGI. V shed 6 bases and J 4 bases; nucleotides not matched to a gene: 7. The CDR3 DNA is TGTGCCAGCAGAGTAACAGGGGGCGCGGGAAACACCATATATTTT. It yields the protein CASRVTGGAGNTIYF.

The CDR3 protein is CASSDDRGDQETQYF. The CDR3 DNA reads TGTGCCAGCTCAGACGACAGGGGCGACCAAGAGACCCAGTACTTC. This rearrangement joins TRBV18 to TRBJ2-5, with 8 positions matching TRBD1. The ends lost 5 bases at V and 0 bases at J; junction bases unmatched: 5. The CDR3 has 15 amino acids. Germline assignment: CDR1 KGHSH and CDR2 LQKENI.

This clone is a singleton in its sample. The chain's CDR3 is CASSFYRTGVNNSPLHF. CDR3 in DNA: TGCGCCAGCAGCTTCTACCGGACAGGGGTGAATAATTCACCCCTCCACTTT. The chain carries TRBV5-1 and TRBJ1-6; TRBD1 aligns across 9 bases. The germline gives CDR1 SGHRS, CDR2 YFSETQ. This CDR3 comprises 17 residues. After removal of 2 bases from V and 5 bases from J, the junction contained 8 bases not matched to a gene. Full variable domain (remainder filled in from reference TRBV5-1 and TRBJ1-6): KAGVTQTPRYLIKTRGQQVTLSCSPISGHRSVSWYQQTPGQGLQFLFEYFSETQRNKGNFPGRFSGRQFSNSRSEMNVSTLELGDSALYLCASSFYRTGVNNSPLHFGNGTRLTVT.

The rearrangement joins TRBV4-3 to TRBJ2-1, with TRBD2 identical over 7 bases. CDR1 and CDR2 from the germline V gene are LGHNA and YSLEER. Unmatched junction bases numbered 14, after V lost 3 bases and J lost 9 bases. The CDR3 contains 16 residues. CDR3 sequence (DNA): TGCGCCAGCAGCCAGTCTCGACTAGCTCAGTTTGGTGAGCAGTTCTTC. Translating gives CASSQSRLAQFGEQFF.

This rearrangement joins TRBV19 to TRBJ2-2; weak D call: TRBD2 (5 bases). CDR1 is LNHDA, CDR2 SQIVND, per germline (reference sequence). The CDR3 is 14 residues long. The V end was cut by 5 bases, the J end by 1 base, with 8 bases between. The CDR3 sequence: CASSDGGNTGELFF. For the CDR3, the DNA is TGTGCCAGTAGTGATGGAGGGAACACCGGGGAGCTGTTTTTT.

The V and J genes are TRBV27 and TRBJ2-4; the D is unclear. The V gene lost 4 bases and the J gene lost 7 bases, with 14 bases spanning the gap. CDR3 length: 14 amino acids. From germline, CDR1 is MNHEY and CDR2 SMNVEV (reference sequence). This CDR3 is CASSSRSGGNIQYF. The CDR3 bases are TGTGCCAGCAGTTCACGGAGTGGTGGGAACATTCAGTACTTC.

The chain uses TRBV5-6 and TRBJ2-7; 9 bases fit TRBD1. CDR1 and CDR2 from the germline V gene are SGHDT and YYEEEE. The CDR3 sequence is 14 residues long. J was trimmed by 5 bases and V by 2 bases; bases with no gene match: 5. The CDR3 loop is CASSLADRGNEQYF. The CDR3 region has the DNA TGTGCCAGCAGCTTAGCGGACAGGGGTAACGAGCAGTACTTC.

The genes are TRBV2 and TRBJ1-3, with D possibly TRBD1 on 6 matching bases. Germline V CDR1 and CDR2: SNHLY, FYNNEI. V dropped 8 bases and J dropped 2 bases, with 16 bases sitting between them. The CDR3 has 15 amino acids. This CDR3 is CASSPRGATGNTIYF. In nucleotides, the CDR3 is TGTGCCAGCTCCCCCCGGGGGGCGACTGGAAACACCATATATTTT.

J is TRBJ1-1 and V is TRBV18; D gene uncertain. This CDR3 is 13 amino acids long. The germline V gene encodes CDR1 KGHSH and CDR2 LQKENI. V lost 8 bases, J lost 0 bases, and 10 bases lay in between. CDR3 sequence (DNA): TGTGCCAGCCACCGGTTATTGAACACTGAAGCTTTCTTT. Amino acids: CASHRLLNTEAFF.

J is TRBJ1-2 and V is TRBV6-5; TRBD1 matches at 7 bases. Germline-derived CDR1 and CDR2 are MNHEY and SVGAGI. CDR3 length equals 12 residues. Germline trimming cut 9 bases from V and 3 bases from J; bases unmatched to any gene: 4. The CDR3 spells CARRQGYYGYTF. CDR3 DNA: TGTGCCAGAAGACAGGGATACTATGGCTACACCTTC.

CDR3 nucleotide sequence: TGTGCCAGCAGCCCGGACAGACGGGTCTATGGCTACACCTTC. Amino acids: CASSPDRRVYGYTF. This rearrangement joins TRBV7-2 to TRBJ1-2; tentatively, D is TRBD1 (6 bases). The germline V gene has CDR1 SGHTA and CDR2 FQGNSA. V shed 5 bases and J shed 4 bases, with 14 bases lying between them. The CDR3 runs to 14 residues.

The chain couples TRBV7-2 to TRBJ2-5; possibly TRBD1 for D (6 bases). Germline V gene data show CDR1 as SGHTA and CDR2 as FQGNSA. Trimming removed 5 bases from V and 4 bases from J, with 23 bases in between. This CDR3 is built from 17 residues. The CDR3 sequence: CASSPSLRNRVRETQYF. The CDR3 bases are TGTGCCAGCAGCCCCTCATTGCGCAACAGGGTGCGAGAGACCCAGTACTTC.

This chain uses TRBV5-6 with TRBJ2-3, with TRBD2 matching over 7 bases. Germline CDR1 is SGHDT and CDR2 is YYEEEE. The CDR3 length is 16 residues. V was pared by 6 bases and J by 1 base, with 11 bases of the junction left unmatched. CDR3 sequence (DNA): TGTGCCAGCACCTTAGGAATGAGCGGGGGCACAGATACGCAGTATTTT. Translation gives CASTLGMSGGTDTQYF.

This clone was detected only a few times. The chain combines TRBV14 with TRBJ2-5; possibly TRBD1 for D (6 bases). Trimming took off 4 bases at V and 0 bases at J, with 12 bases between the two ends. Looked up from germline, CDR1 is SGHDN and CDR2 is FVKESK. This CDR3 has 15 residues. CDR3 nucleotides: TGTGCCAGCAGCCCGACAGGCCCGTACCAAGAGACCCAGTACTTC. It yields the protein CASSPTGPYQETQYF.